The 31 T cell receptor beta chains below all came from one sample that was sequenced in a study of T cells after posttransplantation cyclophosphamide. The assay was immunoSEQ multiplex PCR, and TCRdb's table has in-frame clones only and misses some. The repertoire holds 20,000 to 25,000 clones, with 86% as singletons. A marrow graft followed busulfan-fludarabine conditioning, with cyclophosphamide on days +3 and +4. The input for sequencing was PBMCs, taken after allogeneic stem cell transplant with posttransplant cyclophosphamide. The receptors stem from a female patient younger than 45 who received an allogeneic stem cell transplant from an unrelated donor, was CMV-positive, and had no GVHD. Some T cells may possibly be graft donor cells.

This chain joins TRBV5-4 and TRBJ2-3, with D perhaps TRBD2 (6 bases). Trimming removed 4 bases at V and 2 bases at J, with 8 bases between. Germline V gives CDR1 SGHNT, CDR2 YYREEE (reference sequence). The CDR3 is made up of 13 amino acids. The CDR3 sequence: CASSGGFTDTQYF. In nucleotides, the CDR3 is TGTGCCAGCAGCGGGGGGTTCACAGATACGCAGTATTTT.

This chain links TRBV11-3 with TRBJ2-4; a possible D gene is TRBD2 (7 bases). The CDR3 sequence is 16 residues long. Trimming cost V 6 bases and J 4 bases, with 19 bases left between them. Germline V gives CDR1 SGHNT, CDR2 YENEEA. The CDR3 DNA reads TGTGCCAGCAGTCCTCACGGGGGGCTGGCGAAAAACATTCAGTACTTC. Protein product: CASSPHGGLAKNIQYF. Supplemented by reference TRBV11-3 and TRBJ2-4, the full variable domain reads EAGVVQSPRYKIIEKKQPVAFWCNPISGHNTLYWYLQNLGQGPELLIRYENEEAVDDSQLPKDRFSAERLKGVDSTLKIQPAELGDSAVYLCASSPHGGLAKNIQYFGAGTRLSVL.

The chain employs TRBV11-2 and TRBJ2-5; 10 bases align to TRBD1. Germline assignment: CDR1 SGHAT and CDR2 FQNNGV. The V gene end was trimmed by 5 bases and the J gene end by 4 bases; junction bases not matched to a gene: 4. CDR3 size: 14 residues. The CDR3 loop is CASSRTGGRETQYF. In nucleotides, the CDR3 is TGTGCCAGCAGCAGGACAGGGGGTCGAGAGACCCAGTACTTC.

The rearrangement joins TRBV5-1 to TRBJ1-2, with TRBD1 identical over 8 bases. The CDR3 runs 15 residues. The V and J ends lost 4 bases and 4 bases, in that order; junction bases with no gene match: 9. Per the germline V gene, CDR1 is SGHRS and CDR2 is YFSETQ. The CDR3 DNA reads TGCGCCAGCAGCGACCGGGACAGGCTCGGCTATGGCTACACCTTC. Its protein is CASSDRDRLGYGYTF.

The CDR3 here is CATSRELGLSYEQYF. Here the CDR3 DNA reads TGTGCCACCAGCAGAGAGCTGGGCCTATCCTACGAGCAGTACTTC. This chain joins TRBV15 and TRBJ2-7; no firm D call. Germline assignment: CDR1 LNHNV and CDR2 YYDKDF (reference sequence). The V and J ends lost 0 bases and 1 base respectively, with 10 bases between them. The CDR3 sequence is 15 residues long.

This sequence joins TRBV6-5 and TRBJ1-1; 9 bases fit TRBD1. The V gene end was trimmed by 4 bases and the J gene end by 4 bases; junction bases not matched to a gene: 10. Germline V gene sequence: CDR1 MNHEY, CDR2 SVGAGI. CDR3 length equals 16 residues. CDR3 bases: TGTGCCAGCAGTTTGGACAGGGGTATTTGGGGCACTGAAGCTTTCTTT. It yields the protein CASSLDRGIWGTEAFF.

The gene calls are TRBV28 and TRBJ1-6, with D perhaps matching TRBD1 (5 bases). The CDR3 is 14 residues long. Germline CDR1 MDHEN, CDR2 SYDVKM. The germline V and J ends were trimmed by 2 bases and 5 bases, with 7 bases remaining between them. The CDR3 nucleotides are TGTGCCAGCAGTTTAGTGACAGATAATTCACCCCTCCACTTT. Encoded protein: CASSLVTDNSPLHF.

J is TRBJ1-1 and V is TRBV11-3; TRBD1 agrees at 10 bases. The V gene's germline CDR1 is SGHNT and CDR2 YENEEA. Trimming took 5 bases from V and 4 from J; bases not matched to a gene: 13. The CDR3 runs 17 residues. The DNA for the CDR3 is TGTGCCAGCAGCGTCTACCGGGCCCGGGACAGGGGCACTGAAGCTTTCTTT. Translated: CASSVYRARDRGTEAFF.

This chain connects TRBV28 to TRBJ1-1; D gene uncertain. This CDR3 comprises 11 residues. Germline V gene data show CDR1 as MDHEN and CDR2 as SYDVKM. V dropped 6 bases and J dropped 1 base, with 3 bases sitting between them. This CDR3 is CASRANTEAFF. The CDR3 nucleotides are TGTGCCAGCAGGGCGAACACTGAAGCTTTCTTT.

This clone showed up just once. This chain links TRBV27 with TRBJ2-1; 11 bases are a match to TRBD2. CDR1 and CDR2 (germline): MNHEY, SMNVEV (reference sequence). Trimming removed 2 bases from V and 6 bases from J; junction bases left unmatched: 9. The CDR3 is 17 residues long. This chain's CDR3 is CASSLLRSGGGPNEQFF. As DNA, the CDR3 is TGTGCCAGCAGTTTACTCCGTAGCGGGGGGGGCCCCAATGAGCAGTTCTTC.

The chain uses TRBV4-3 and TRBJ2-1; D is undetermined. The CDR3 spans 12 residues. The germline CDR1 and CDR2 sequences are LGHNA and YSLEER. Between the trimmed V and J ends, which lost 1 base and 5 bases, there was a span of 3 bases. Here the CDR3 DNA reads TGCGCCAGCAGCCAAGTCGACAATGAGCAGTTCTTC. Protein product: CASSQVDNEQFF.

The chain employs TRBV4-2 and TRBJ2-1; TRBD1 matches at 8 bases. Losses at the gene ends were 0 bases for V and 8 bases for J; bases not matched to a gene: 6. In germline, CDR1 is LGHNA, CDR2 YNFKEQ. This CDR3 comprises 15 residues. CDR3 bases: TGTGCCAGCAGCCAAGAGAGGACAGGGCCCGATGAGCAGTTCTTC. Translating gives CASSQERTGPDEQFF.

As DNA, the CDR3 is TGTGCCAGCAGCGTTTTGGCGGGGAAGGAGTTCTTC. As protein: CASSVLAGKEFF. The chain combines TRBV9 with TRBJ2-1; D may be TRBD2 (6 bases). The length of the CDR3 is 12 residues. Trimming pared 2 bases from V and 14 bases from J, leaving 14 bases between. Germline V gene data show CDR1 as SGDLS and CDR2 as YYNGEE.

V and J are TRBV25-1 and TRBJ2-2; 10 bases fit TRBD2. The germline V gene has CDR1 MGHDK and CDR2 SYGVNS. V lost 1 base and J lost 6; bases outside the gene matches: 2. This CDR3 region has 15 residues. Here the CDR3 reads CASSEWGTSAGELFF. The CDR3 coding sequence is TGTGCCAGCAGTGAATGGGGGACTAGCGCCGGGGAGCTGTTTTTT.

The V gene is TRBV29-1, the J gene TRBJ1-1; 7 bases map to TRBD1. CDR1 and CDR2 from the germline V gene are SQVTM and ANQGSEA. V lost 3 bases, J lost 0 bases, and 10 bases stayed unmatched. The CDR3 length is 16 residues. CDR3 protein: CSVDIGRGAMNTEAFF. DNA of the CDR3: TGCAGCGTTGATATTGGCAGGGGGGCTATGAACACTGAAGCTTTCTTT.

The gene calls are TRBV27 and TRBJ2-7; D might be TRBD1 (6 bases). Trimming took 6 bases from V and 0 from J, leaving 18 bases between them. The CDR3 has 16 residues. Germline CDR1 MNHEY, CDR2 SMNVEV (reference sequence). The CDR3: CASSPQGSPFSYEQYF. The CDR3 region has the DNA TGTGCCAGCAGCCCTCAGGGGTCTCCTTTCTCCTACGAGCAGTACTTC.

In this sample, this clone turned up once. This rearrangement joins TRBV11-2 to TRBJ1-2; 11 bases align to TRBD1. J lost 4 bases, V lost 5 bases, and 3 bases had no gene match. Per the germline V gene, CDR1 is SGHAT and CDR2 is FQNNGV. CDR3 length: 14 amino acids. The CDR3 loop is CASSTDRGLYGYTF. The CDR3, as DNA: TGTGCCAGCAGCACGGACAGGGGGCTCTATGGCTACACCTTC.

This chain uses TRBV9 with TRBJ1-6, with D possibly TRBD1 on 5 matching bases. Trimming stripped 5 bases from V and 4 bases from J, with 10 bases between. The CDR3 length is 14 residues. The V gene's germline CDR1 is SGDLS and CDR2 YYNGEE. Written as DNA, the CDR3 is TGTGCCAGCAGGAGCACAGGTTATAATTCACCCCTCCACTTT. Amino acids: CASRSTGYNSPLHF.

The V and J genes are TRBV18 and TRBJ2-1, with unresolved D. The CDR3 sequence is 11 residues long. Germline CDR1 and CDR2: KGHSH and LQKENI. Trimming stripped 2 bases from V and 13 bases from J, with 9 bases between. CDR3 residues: CASSPAEPQFF. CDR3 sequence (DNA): TGTGCCAGCTCACCAGCGGAACCACAGTTCTTC. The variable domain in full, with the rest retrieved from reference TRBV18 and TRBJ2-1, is NAGVMQNPRHLVRRRGQEARLRCSPMKGHSHVYWYRQLPEEGLKFMVYLQKENIIDESGMPKERFSAEFPKEGPSILRIQQVVRGDSAAYFCASSPAEPQFFGPGTRLTVL.

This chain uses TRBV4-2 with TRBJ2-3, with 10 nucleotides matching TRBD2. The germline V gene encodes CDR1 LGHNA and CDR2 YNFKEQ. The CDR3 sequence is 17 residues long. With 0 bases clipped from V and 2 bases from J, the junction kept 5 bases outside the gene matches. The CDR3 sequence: CASSQDRSGGTTDTQYF. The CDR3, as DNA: TGTGCCAGCAGCCAAGATCGTAGCGGGGGGACCACAGATACGCAGTATTTT.

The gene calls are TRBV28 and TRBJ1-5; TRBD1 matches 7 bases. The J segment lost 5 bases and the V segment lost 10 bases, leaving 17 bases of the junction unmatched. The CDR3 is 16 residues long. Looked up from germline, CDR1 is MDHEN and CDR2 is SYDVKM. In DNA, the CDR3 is TGTGCCACCACGGATCGGAAACAGGGGTTTTATCAGCCCCAGCATTTT. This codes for CATTDRKQGFYQPQHF.

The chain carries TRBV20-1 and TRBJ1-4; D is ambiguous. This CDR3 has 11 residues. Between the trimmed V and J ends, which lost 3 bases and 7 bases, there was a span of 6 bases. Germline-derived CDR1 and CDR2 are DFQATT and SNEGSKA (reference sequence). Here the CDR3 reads CSASLGEKLFF. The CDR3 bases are TGCAGTGCTAGTCTAGGTGAAAAACTGTTTTTT.

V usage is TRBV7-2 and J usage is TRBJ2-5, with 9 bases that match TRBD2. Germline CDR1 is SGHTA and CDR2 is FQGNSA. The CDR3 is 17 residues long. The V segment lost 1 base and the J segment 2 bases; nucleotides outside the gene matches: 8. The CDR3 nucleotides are TGTGCCAGCAGCTTAGTTTCTAGCGGGGCGGGACAAGAGACCCAGTACTTC. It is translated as CASSLVSSGAGQETQYF.

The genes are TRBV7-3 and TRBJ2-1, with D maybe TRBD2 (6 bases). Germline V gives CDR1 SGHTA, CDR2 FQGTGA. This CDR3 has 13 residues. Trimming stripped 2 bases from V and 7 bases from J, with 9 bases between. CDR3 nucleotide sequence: TGTGCCAGCAGCTTAGGGGGGTCTAATGAGCAGTTCTTC. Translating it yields CASSLGGSNEQFF.

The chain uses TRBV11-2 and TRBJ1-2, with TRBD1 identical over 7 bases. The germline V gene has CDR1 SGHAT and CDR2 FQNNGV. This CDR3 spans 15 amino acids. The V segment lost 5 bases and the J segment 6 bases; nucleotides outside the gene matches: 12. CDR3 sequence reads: CASSIDRVQNDGYTF. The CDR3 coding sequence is TGTGCCAGCAGCATCGACAGGGTGCAAAACGATGGCTACACCTTC.

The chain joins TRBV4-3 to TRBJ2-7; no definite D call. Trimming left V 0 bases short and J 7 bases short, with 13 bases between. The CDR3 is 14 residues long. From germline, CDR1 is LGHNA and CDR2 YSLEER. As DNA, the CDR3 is TGCGCCAGCAGCCAAGATCGTCAGTCTTGGGAGCAGTACTTC. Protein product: CASSQDRQSWEQYF.

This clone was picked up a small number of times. The CDR3: CASSLALAVGGTDTQYF. The DNA of the CDR3 is TGCGCCAGCAGCTTGGCGCTAGCCGTGGGCGGCACAGATACGCAGTATTTT. The chain has TRBV5-1 and TRBJ2-3; D perhaps matches TRBD2 (5 bases). CDR1 and CDR2 (germline): SGHRS, YFSETQ. The CDR3 has 17 residues. The V end was cut by 0 bases, the J end by 1 base, with 15 bases between.

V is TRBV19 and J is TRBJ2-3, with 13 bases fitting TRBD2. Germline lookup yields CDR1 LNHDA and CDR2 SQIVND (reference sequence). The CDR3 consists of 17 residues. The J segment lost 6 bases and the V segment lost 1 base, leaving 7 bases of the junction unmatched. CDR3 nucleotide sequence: TGTGCCAGTAGTATAGCAACTAGCGGGGGGGTCGTGGATACGCAGTATTTT. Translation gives CASSIATSGGVVDTQYF.

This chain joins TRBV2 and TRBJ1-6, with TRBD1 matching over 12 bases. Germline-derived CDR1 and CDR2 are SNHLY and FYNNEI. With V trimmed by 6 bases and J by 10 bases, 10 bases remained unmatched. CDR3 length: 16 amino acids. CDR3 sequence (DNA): TGTGCCAGCAGAGACCGGGACAGGGGGCTTGGATCACCCCTCCACTTT. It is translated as CASRDRDRGLGSPLHF.

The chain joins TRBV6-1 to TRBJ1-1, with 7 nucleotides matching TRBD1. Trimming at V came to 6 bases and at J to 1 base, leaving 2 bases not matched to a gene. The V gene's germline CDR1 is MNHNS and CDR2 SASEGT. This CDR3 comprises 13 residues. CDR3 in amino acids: CASSGDRNTEAFF. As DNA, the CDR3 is TGTGCCAGCAGCGGGGACAGGAACACTGAAGCTTTCTTT.

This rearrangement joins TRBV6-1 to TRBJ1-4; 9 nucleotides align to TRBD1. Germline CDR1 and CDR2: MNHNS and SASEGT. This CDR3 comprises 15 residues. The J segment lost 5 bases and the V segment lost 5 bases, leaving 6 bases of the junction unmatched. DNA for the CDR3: TGTGCCAGCAGTTCCACGACAGGGGGAAATGAAAAACTGTTTTTT. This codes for CASSSTTGGNEKLFF.